Listed here is a single T cell receptor (beta chain). Primers for the PCR totalled 60 Vbeta and 13 Jbeta. Profiled with immunoSEQ multiplex PCR; TCRdb holds only in-frame clones, not every one. The repertoire holds around 180,000 clones, with more than 70% as singletons. These data are taken from a study of cytomegalovirus exposure and HLA in healthy donors. The CDR3 covers 14 residues. Germline CDR1 is MNHEY and CDR2 is SVGAGI. V was clipped by 6 bases and J by 5 bases, with 16 bases between them. The source material was PBMCs. The V gene is TRBV6-5, the J gene TRBJ1-1, with D possibly matching TRBD1 (6 bases). The sequence came from a girl aged 10 to 17 in good health and CMV-seronegative. The CDR3 spells CASRQIGQGTEAFF. CDR3 bases: TGTGCCAGCAGACAGATTGGCCAGGGGACTGAAGCTTTCTTT.